The next 29 T cell receptor beta chains were all read from a single sample in a study of cytomegalovirus exposure and HLA in healthy donors. PCR primers comprised 60 Vbeta and 13 Jbeta primers. The table came from immunoSEQ multiplex PCR; TCRdb's copy has only in-frame clones and leaves some out. Its clone listing holds some 75,000 clones. Sequenced material: PBMCs. The receptors shown here come from a man aged 40-49 years in good health and CMV-seronegative.

This chain's CDR3 is CASSGGGERSNQPQHF. CDR3 coding DNA: TGTGCCAGCAGTGGCGGAGGGGAGAGGAGCAATCAGCCCCAGCATTTT. The chain uses TRBV2 and TRBJ1-5; D is perhaps TRBD1 (5 bases). CDR1 and CDR2 (germline): SNHLY, FYNNEI. V gave up 4 bases and J gave up 1 base, with 14 bases separating them. The CDR3 length is 16 residues.

This chain connects TRBV19 to TRBJ1-1; D ambiguous. Trimming left V 1 base short and J 6 bases short, with 9 bases between. The CDR3 has 13 amino acids. CDR1 and CDR2 (germline): LNHDA, SQIVND (reference sequence). CDR3 amino acids: CASSIGAGAEAFF. The CDR3 DNA reads as TGTGCCAGTAGTATAGGGGCAGGTGCTGAAGCTTTCTTT.

This chain connects TRBV7-6 to TRBJ1-5; no definite D call. Germline V gene data show CDR1 as SGHVS and CDR2 as FNYEAQ. V was shortened by 5 bases and J by 3 bases, with 14 bases between the two germline ends. CDR3 size: 15 residues. The CDR3 bases are TGTGCCAGCAGCCCACGGCCCGGGGACAATCAGCCCCAGCATTTT. It translates to CASSPRPGDNQPQHF.

CDR3 nucleotides: TGTGCCAGCAGCTTGGCCGGTGCGTCTGGGGCCAACGTCCTGACTTTC. It yields the protein CASSLAGASGANVLTF. The chain couples TRBV5-8 to TRBJ2-6; D ambiguous. The ends were cut back, 0 bases at V and 1 base at J, with 8 bases in the middle. Germline values: CDR1 SGHTS, CDR2 YDEGEE. This CDR3 comprises 16 residues.

The chain is built from TRBV7-2 and TRBJ2-2; 7 bases are a match to TRBD2. The CDR3 has 15 residues. V trimming: 5 bases; J trimming: 4 bases; junction bases outside the gene matches: 7. Germline V gene sequence: CDR1 SGHTA, CDR2 FQGNSA. For the CDR3, the DNA is TGTGCCAGCAGCGCCTCGGGAGGACCCACCGGGGAGCTGTTTTTT. It codes for CASSASGGPTGELFF. The whole variable domain, filled in from reference TRBV7-2 and TRBJ2-2, reads GAGVSQSPSNKVTEKGKDVELRCDPISGHTALYWYRQSLGQGLEFLIYFQGNSAPDKSGLPSDRFSAERTGGSVSTLTIQRTQQEDSAVYLCASSASGGPTGELFFGEGSRLTVL.

The CDR3 DNA is TGTGCCAGCAGCTTACAGGGTTCCGGAAACACCATATATTTT. Translating gives CASSLQGSGNTIYF. The chain has TRBV7-2 and TRBJ1-3; D might be TRBD1 (5 bases). This CDR3 is built from 14 residues. V lost 2 bases and J 4 bases, leaving 9 bases between the germline ends. The germline CDR1 and CDR2 sequences are SGHTA and FQGNSA.

The V and J genes are TRBV2 and TRBJ2-5; TRBD2 matches 7 bases. This CDR3 has 14 residues. V lost 9 bases and J lost 2; bases outside the gene matches: 9. CDR1 SNHLY and CDR2 FYNNEI come from the germline V gene. The CDR3 DNA reads TGTGCCAGTCCCCTAGCGGCGAGTCAAGAGACCCAGTACTTC. Its translation: CASPLAASQETQYF.

J is TRBJ2-5 and V is TRBV15, with 8 bases matching TRBD2. CDR3 length: 15 amino acids. Germline-derived CDR1 and CDR2 are LNHNV and YYDKDF (reference sequence). The trim removed 1 base at V and 5 bases at J, leaving 6 bases unmatched. CDR3 bases: TGTGCCACCAGCAGAGCACTAGCGGCCTTGGAGACCCAGTACTTC. Amino acids: CATSRALAALETQYF.

V gene TRBV6-6 combines with J gene TRBJ2-7, with 7 bases fitting TRBD2. V gave up 6 bases and J gave up 9 bases; unmatched junction bases: 11. The CDR3 is 13 residues long. CDR1 MNHNY and CDR2 SVGAGI come from the germline V gene (reference sequence). For the CDR3, the DNA is TGTGCCAGCAGCTACGGCCAAGCGGGATGGCAGTACTTC. Encoded protein: CASSYGQAGWQYF.

The chain employs TRBV27 and TRBJ2-1; TRBD2 matches 8 bases. The junction had 14 bases not matched to a gene; V was cut back by 5 bases and J by 11 bases. CDR3 length equals 15 residues. The germline V gene has CDR1 MNHEY and CDR2 SMNVEV (reference sequence). The CDR3 DNA is TGTGCCAGCAGTCAAATAGGCGGGGGGCCAATGAAGCAGTTCTTC. This sequence encodes CASSQIGGGPMKQFF.

The chain recombines TRBV10-3 with TRBJ2-3; D might be TRBD2 (6 bases). CDR1 is ENHRY and CDR2 is SYGVKD in the germline V gene. This CDR3 has 15 amino acids. V was trimmed by 10 bases and J by 0 bases, leaving 17 bases between them. The CDR3 nucleotides are TGTGCCACTCACCCCGGGACTTCAAGCACAGATACGCAGTATTTT. Protein: CATHPGTSSTDTQYF.

The genes are TRBV29-1 and TRBJ2-7; D is perhaps TRBD1 (6 bases). This CDR3 region has 13 residues. Per germline, CDR1 SQVTM and CDR2 ANQGSEA. V was shortened by 3 bases and J by 2 bases, with 11 bases between the two germline ends. CDR3 sequence: CSVEGATTYEQYF. The CDR3 nucleotides read TGCAGCGTTGAGGGGGCCACCACCTACGAGCAGTACTTC.

The chain combines TRBV7-9 with TRBJ2-1, with unresolved D. Germline-derived CDR1 and CDR2 are SEHNR and FQNEAQ (reference sequence). The CDR3 is 15 residues long. V was trimmed by 0 bases and J by 1 base, leaving 7 bases between them. CDR3 protein: CASSLALRSYNEQFF. Written as DNA, the CDR3 is TGTGCCAGCAGCTTAGCGCTGAGATCCTACAATGAGCAGTTCTTC.

The rearrangement joins TRBV5-4 to TRBJ2-3; 8 nucleotides match TRBD2. The germline V gene has CDR1 SGHNT and CDR2 YYREEE (reference sequence). The CDR3 has 18 residues. The V segment lost 3 bases and the J segment 4 bases; nucleotides outside the gene matches: 16. In DNA, the CDR3 is TGTGCCAGCAGCTCGTTGCCCGGACTAGCTGTTGGCCCAGATACGCAGTATTTT. It encodes CASSSLPGLAVGPDTQYF.

The chain joins TRBV2 to TRBJ2-3, with 7 bases fitting TRBD2. The V gene's germline CDR1 is SNHLY and CDR2 FYNNEI. Losses at the gene ends were 3 bases for V and 0 bases for J; bases not matched to a gene: 6. CDR3 size: 16 residues. The CDR3 nucleotides read TGTGCCAGCAGTGAGTTTACTAGCGCTAGCACAGATACGCAGTATTTT. This translates into CASSEFTSASTDTQYF.

The J gene is TRBJ2-5, the V gene TRBV2; weak D call: TRBD2 (5 bases). This CDR3 has 15 residues. V lost 4 bases, J lost 0 bases, and 12 bases lay in between. Looked up from germline, CDR1 is SNHLY and CDR2 is FYNNEI. CDR3 protein: CASSAPRGYQETQYF. The CDR3 DNA reads TGTGCCAGCAGTGCCCCCAGAGGGTACCAAGAGACCCAGTACTTC.

V and J are TRBV18 and TRBJ2-5, with 10 positions matching TRBD1. Germline V gene sequence: CDR1 KGHSH, CDR2 LQKENI. The V segment lost 2 bases and the J segment 4 bases; nucleotides outside the gene matches: 4. This CDR3 is 15 amino acids long. CDR3 sequence: CASSPSDRGSETQYF. The CDR3, as DNA: TGTGCCAGCTCACCATCGGACAGGGGGTCAGAGACCCAGTACTTC.

The J gene is TRBJ2-7, the V gene TRBV10-1; 8 bases match TRBD2. This CDR3 has 14 residues. After removal of 11 bases from V and 2 bases from J, the junction contained 11 bases not matched to a gene. CDR1 is WNHNN and CDR2 is SYGVQD in the germline V gene (reference sequence). The DNA of the CDR3 is TGCGCCGTTCGAAGCGGGAGATTGGCCTACGAGCAGTACTTC. It specifies CAVRSGRLAYEQYF.

This chain connects TRBV9 to TRBJ2-3; TRBD2 aligns across 9 bases. The CDR3 loop spans 14 amino acids. V dropped 4 bases and J dropped 2; count of bases not matched to a gene: 2. Germline V gene sequence: CDR1 SGDLS, CDR2 YYNGEE. The CDR3 here is CASSSSGDTDTQYF. The CDR3 bases are TGTGCCAGCAGCTCTAGCGGGGACACAGATACGCAGTATTTT.

V gene TRBV6-5 combines with J gene TRBJ1-1; no clear D gene. This CDR3 region has 14 residues. Germline V gene lookup returns CDR1 MNHEY and CDR2 SVGAGI. Trimming shortened V by 4 bases and J by 1 base, and 10 bases separated the two germline ends. CDR3 protein: CASSFYSGNTEAFF. CDR3 nucleotides: TGTGCCAGCAGTTTCTATTCGGGGAACACTGAAGCTTTCTTT.

This CDR3 is CASSLGRDHSEQFF. Here the CDR3 DNA reads TGTGCCAGCAGTTTGGGGCGGGATCACAGTGAGCAGTTCTTC. The chain combines TRBV27 with TRBJ2-1; possibly TRBD2 for D (6 bases). V was shortened by 3 bases and J by 9 bases, with 15 bases between the two germline ends. This CDR3 region has 14 residues. Looked up from germline, CDR1 is MNHEY and CDR2 is SMNVEV (reference sequence).

The V gene is TRBV27, the J gene TRBJ2-1; tentatively, D is TRBD1 (5 bases). Looked up from germline, CDR1 is MNHEY and CDR2 is SMNVEV (reference sequence). V lost 2 bases and J lost 5, with 16 bases in between. CDR3 length equals 16 residues. CDR3 nucleotides: TGTGCCAGCAGTTTAATGGCGCAGGGTAAGGACAATGAGCAGTTCTTC. It yields the protein CASSLMAQGKDNEQFF.

The chain joins TRBV6-1 to TRBJ2-7, with TRBD1 matching over 7 bases. The junction had 9 bases not matched to a gene; V was cut back by 7 bases and J by 3 bases. In germline, CDR1 is MNHNS, CDR2 SASEGT. This CDR3 has 14 residues. The CDR3 nucleotides are TGTGCCAGCACCGACAGGGCGATTGTCTACGAGCAGTACTTC. The encoded protein is CASTDRAIVYEQYF.

V gene TRBV9 combines with J gene TRBJ2-7; 10 bases are shared with TRBD2. The CDR3 runs to 16 residues. After removal of 0 bases from V and 1 base from J, the junction contained 4 bases not matched to a gene. CDR1 is SGDLS and CDR2 is YYNGEE in the germline V gene. CDR3 bases: TGTGCCAGCAGCGTAGCTAGCGGGAGCTTTTCCTACGAGCAGTACTTC. This gives the protein CASSVASGSFSYEQYF.

The chain combines TRBV10-1 with TRBJ1-2, with 8 bases aligning to TRBD1. The CDR3 is made up of 12 amino acids. Germline loops: CDR1 WNHNN, CDR2 SYGVQD (reference sequence). The trim removed 3 bases at V and 8 bases at J, leaving 2 bases unmatched. The CDR3 coding sequence is TGCGCCAGCAGTGACAGGGGGCACGGCTACACCTTC. This sequence encodes CASSDRGHGYTF.

The chain employs TRBV18 and TRBJ2-1; the D gene is possibly TRBD1 (6 bases). The CDR3 contains 19 residues. In germline, CDR1 is KGHSH, CDR2 LQKENI. V shed 5 bases and J shed 2 bases, with 25 bases lying between them. CDR3 sequence reads: CASSSPPSLTGLTYNEQFF. CDR3 in DNA: TGTGCCAGCTCATCCCCGCCCTCTTTAACAGGGCTTACCTACAATGAGCAGTTCTTC.

The J gene is TRBJ2-7, the V gene TRBV5-4; a possible D gene is TRBD2 (6 bases). The germline V and J ends were trimmed by 0 bases and 9 bases, with 13 bases remaining between them. The germline gives CDR1 SGHNT, CDR2 YYREEE (reference sequence). This CDR3 spans 13 amino acids. CDR3 region: CASSLASAGAQYF. CDR3 coding DNA: TGTGCCAGCAGCTTGGCTAGCGCCGGCGCGCAGTACTTC.

The chain recombines TRBV7-9 with TRBJ2-5, with 9 bases lining up with TRBD2. Germline CDR1 reads SEHNR; CDR2 reads FQNEAQ (reference sequence). V gave up 5 bases and J gave up 1 base; unmatched junction bases: 8. The CDR3 length is 16 residues. DNA of the CDR3: TGTGCCAGCAGCCTGTATGGCGGGAGGGCCCAAGAGACCCAGTACTTC. Translation: CASSLYGGRAQETQYF.

The chain has TRBV2 and TRBJ2-5; a possible D gene is TRBD1 (5 bases). Trimming took off 8 bases at V and 4 bases at J, with 17 bases between the two ends. The CDR3 spans 14 residues. Germline-derived CDR1 and CDR2 are SNHLY and FYNNEI. CDR3 nucleotides: TGTGCCAGCTCCCTCGGACGGACACCAGAGACCCAGTACTTC. It encodes CASSLGRTPETQYF. The full variable domain, in which reference TRBV2 and TRBJ2-5 provide the parts outside the CDR3, is EPEVTQTPSHQVTQMGQEVILRCVPISNHLYFYWYRQILGQKVEFLVSFYNNEISEKSEIFDDQFSVERPDGSNFTLKIRSTKLEDSAMYFCASSLGRTPETQYFGPGTRLLVL.